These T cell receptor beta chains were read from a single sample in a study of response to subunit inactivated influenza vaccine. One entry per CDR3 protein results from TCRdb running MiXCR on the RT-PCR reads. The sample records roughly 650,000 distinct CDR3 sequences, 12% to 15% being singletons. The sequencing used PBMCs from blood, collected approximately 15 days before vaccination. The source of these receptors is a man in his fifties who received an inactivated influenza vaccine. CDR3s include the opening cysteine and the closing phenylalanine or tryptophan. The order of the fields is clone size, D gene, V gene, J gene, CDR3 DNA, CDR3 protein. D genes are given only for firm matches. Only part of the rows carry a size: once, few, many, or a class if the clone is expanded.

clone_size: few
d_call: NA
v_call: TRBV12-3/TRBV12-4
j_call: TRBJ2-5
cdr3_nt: TGTGCCAGCAGACAGGGTGTCGCCGAGACCCAGTACTTC
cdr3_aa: CASRQGVAETQYF

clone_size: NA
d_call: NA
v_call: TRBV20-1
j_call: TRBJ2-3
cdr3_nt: TGCAGTGCTAGGTCCGGCGGGGTGGGAGATACGCAGTATTTT
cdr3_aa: CSARSGGVGDTQYF

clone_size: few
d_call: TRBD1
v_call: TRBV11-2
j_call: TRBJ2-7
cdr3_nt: TGTGCCAGCAGCTTAAGAGGGATTCCGGGACAGGGGTCCTACGAGCAGTACTTC
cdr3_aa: CASSLRGIPGQGSYEQYF

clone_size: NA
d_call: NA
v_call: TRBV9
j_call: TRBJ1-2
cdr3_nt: TGTGCCAGCAGCGTATGGACAAGTAACTATGGCTACACCTTC
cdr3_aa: CASSVWTSNYGYTF

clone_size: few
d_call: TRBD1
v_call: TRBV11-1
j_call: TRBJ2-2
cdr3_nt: TGTGCCAGCAGCCATATCCCGGGACAGGGGCCGATCTCGGCCGGGGAGCTGTTTTTT
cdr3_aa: CASSHIPGQGPISAGELFF

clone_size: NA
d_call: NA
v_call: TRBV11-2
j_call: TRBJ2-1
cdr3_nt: TGTGCCAGCAGCCCCTCGACGGAGCAGTTCTTC
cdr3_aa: CASSPSTEQFF

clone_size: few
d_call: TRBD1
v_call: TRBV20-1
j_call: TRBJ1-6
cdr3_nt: TGCAGTGCTAGCCCGGGACAGCTTAATTCACCCCTCCACTTT
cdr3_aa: CSASPGQLNSPLHF

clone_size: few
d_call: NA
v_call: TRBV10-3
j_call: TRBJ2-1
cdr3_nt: TGTGCCATCACTTCCCGGACTCTAGGGTCCTACAATGAGCAGTTCTTC
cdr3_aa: CAITSRTLGSYNEQFF

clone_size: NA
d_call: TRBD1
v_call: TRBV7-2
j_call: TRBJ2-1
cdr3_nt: TGTGCCAGCAGCCAGCCGGGACAGTACAATGAGCAGTTCTTC
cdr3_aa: CASSQPGQYNEQFF

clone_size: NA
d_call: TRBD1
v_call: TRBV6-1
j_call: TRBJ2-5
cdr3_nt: TGTGCCAGCAGTGAAGGGGACAGCCAAGAGACCCAGTACTTC
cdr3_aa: CASSEGDSQETQYF

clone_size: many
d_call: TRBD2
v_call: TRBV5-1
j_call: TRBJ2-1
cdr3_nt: TGCGCCAGCAGCTTGGGACTAGCGGGGGACAATGAGCAGTTCTTC
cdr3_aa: CASSLGLAGDNEQFF

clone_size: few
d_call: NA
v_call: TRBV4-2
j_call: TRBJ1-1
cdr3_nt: TGTGCCAGCAGCCAAGATTCAGCGAGGGACCAGGAACTGAACACTGAAGCTTTCTTT
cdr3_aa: CASSQDSARDQELNTEAFF

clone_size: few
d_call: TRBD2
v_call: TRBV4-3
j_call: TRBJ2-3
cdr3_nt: TGCGCCAGCAGCCAGACCACTAGCGGGCCCACAGATACGCAGTATTTT
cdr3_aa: CASSQTTSGPTDTQYF

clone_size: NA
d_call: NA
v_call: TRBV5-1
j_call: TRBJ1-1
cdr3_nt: TGCGCCAGCAGCTTGAATCCCAGTAACACTGAAGCTTTCTTT
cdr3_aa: CASSLNPSNTEAFF

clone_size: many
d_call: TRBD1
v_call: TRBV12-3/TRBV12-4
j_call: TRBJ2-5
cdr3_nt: TGTGCCAGCAGTTTAAGGGGGCAGGAGACCCAGTACTTC
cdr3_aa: CASSLRGQETQYF

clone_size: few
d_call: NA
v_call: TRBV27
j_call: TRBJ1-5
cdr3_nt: TGTGCCAGCAGTTTAAGGGCGGGAATGAGCAATCAGCCCCAGCATTTT
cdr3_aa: CASSLRAGMSNQPQHF

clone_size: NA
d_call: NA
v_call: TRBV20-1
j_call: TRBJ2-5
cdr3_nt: TGCAGTGCTAGAGATGGGGACATCAGGTCATTAGAGACCCAGTACTTC
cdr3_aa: CSARDGDIRSLETQYF

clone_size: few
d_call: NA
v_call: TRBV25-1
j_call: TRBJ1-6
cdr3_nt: TGTGCCAGCAGTGTAACAGGTCCTAATTCACCCCTCCACTTT
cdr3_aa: CASSVTGPNSPLHF

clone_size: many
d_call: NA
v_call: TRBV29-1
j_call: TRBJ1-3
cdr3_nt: TGCAGCGCGACGCCCGGCCAAGGAGGAAACACCATATATTTT
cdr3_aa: CSATPGQGGNTIYF

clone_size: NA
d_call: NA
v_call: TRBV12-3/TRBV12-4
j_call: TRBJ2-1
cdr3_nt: TGTGCCAGCATTACTTGGCGGGGGCAAAGCTCCTACAATGAGCAGTTCTTC
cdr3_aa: CASITWRGQSSYNEQFF

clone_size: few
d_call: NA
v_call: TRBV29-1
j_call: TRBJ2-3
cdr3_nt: TGCAGCGTCGGACAGATTATTGAACTGAGCACAGATACGCAGTATTTT
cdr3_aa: CSVGQIIELSTDTQYF

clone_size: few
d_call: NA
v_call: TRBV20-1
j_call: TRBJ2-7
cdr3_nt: TGCAGTTGCGTGCAGAGGACTCTCGACGAGCAGTACTTC
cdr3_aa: CSCVQRTLDEQYF

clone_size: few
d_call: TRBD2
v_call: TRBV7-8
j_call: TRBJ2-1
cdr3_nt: TGTGCCAGCAGTCCCCGACTAGCGGGCCATGACTACAATGAGCAGTTCTTC
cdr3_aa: CASSPRLAGHDYNEQFF

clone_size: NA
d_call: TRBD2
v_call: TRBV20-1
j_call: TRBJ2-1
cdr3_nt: TGCAGTGCTAGTCCGGGACTAGCGGGTGTTGAGCAGTTCTTC
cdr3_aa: CSASPGLAGVEQFF

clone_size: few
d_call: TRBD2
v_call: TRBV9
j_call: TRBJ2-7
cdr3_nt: TGTGCCAGCAGCCCGACGGGTGGGGGGGTGTACGAGCAGTACTTC
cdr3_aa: CASSPTGGGVYEQYF

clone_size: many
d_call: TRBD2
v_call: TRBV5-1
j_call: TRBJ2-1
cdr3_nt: TGCGCCAGCAGCTTGGCCACTGGGGGGGGTTACAATGAGCAGTTCTTC
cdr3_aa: CASSLATGGGYNEQFF

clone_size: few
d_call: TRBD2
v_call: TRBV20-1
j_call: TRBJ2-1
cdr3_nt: TGCAGTGCTAGAGGTTCGGCGGGGGGTGGGTACAATGAGCAGTTCTTC
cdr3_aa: CSARGSAGGGYNEQFF

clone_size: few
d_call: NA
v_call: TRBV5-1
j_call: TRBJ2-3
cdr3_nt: TGCGCCAGCAGCTTGGGCCAATCGGCGGATACGCAGTATTTT
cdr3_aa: CASSLGQSADTQYF

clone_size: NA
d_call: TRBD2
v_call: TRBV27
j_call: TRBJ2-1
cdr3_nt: TGTGCCAGCAGCCCTAGCGGGAATTACTACAATGAGCAGTTCTTC
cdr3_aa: CASSPSGNYYNEQFF

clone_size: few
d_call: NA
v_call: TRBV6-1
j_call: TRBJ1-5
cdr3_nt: TGTGCCAGCAGCCTACACGGGGGGGCTGGGAATCAGCCCCAGCATTTT
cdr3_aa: CASSLHGGAGNQPQHF

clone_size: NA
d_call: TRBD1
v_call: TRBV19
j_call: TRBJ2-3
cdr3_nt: TGTGCCAGTAGTACGTTGCGGACAGGGTCTTTTGCAGATACGCAGTATTTT
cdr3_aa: CASSTLRTGSFADTQYF

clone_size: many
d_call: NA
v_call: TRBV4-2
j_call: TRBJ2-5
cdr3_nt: TGTGCCAGCAGCCAAGGCGGGCCCAACCAAGAGACCCAGTACTTC
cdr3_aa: CASSQGGPNQETQYF

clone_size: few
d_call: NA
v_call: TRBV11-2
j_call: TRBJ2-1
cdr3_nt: TGTGCCAGCAGCTTAAGCCTAGCGGAGCAGTTCTTC
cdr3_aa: CASSLSLAEQFF

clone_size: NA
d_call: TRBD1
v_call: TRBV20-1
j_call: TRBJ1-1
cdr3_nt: TGCAGTGCTAGCGATCGATCGGACAGGTCCCCTTTCTTT
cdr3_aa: CSASDRSDRSPFF

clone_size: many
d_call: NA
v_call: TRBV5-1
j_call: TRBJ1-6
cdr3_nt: TGCGCCAGCAGCTTGGGGAGGGGTAATTCACCCCTCCACTTT
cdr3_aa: CASSLGRGNSPLHF

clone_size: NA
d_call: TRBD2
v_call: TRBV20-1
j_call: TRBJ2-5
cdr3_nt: TGCAGTGCTAATTCGGGGGGTACGGAGACCCAGTACTTC
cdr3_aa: CSANSGGTETQYF

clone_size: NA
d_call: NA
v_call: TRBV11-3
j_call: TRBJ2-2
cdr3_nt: TGTGCCAGCAGCTTAGATATCGCCGGGGAGCTGTTTTTT
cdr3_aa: CASSLDIAGELFF

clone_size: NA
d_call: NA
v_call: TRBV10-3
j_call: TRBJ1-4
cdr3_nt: TGTGCCATCAGTGTCTCCCCCGGGGCGGGGGGCGCGGTCGAAAAACTGTTTTTT
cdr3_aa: CAISVSPGAGGAVEKLFF

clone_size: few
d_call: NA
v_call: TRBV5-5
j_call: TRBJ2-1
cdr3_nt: TGTGCCAGCAGCAGAACAGACAGCTCCTACAATGAGCAGTTCTTC
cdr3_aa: CASSRTDSSYNEQFF

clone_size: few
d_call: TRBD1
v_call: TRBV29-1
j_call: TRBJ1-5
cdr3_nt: TGCAGCGTTGTCTCCGGGACAGCCAATCAGCCCCAGCATTTT
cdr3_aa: CSVVSGTANQPQHF

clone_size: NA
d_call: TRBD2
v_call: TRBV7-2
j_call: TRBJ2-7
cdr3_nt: TGTGCCAGCAGCAAGCGGGAGGGAACCTACGAGCAGTACTTC
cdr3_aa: CASSKREGTYEQYF

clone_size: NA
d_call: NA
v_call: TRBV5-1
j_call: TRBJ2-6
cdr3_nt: TGCGCCAGCAGCTTGGGATGGGAGTACGGGGCCAACGTCCTGACTTTC
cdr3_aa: CASSLGWEYGANVLTF

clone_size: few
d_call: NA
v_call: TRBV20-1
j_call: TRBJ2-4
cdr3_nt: TGCAGTGCTTATGACAGCGGCTTAGCCAAAAACATTCAGTACTTC
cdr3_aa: CSAYDSGLAKNIQYF

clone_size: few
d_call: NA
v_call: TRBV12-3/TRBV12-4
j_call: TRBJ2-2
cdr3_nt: TGTGCCAGCAGTCTCGGTACAGAAGCCGGGGAGCTGTTTTTT
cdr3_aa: CASSLGTEAGELFF

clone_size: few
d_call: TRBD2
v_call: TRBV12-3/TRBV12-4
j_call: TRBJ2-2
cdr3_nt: TGTGCCAGCAGTTACAACGGGGGGAGGGACACCGGGGAGCTGTTTTTT
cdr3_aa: CASSYNGGRDTGELFF

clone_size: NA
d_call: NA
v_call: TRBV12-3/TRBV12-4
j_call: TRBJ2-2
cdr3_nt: TGTGCCAGCAGGGTTGCGAACACCGGGGAGCTGTTTTTT
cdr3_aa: CASRVANTGELFF

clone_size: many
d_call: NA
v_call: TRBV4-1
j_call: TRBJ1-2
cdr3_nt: TGCGCCAGCAGCCAAAGTAACTATGGCTACACCTTC
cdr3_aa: CASSQSNYGYTF

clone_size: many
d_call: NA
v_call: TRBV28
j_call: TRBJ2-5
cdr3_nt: TGTGCCAGCAGGCCCGGACTACAAGAGACCCAGTACTTC
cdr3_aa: CASRPGLQETQYF

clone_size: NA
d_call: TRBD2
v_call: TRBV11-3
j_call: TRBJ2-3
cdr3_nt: TGTGCCAGCAGCCCCTACCGGGGGGCAGATACGCAGTATTTT
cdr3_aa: CASSPYRGADTQYF

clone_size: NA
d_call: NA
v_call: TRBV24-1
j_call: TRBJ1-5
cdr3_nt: TGTGCCACCAGTGCTTCGCCCGGCAATCAGCCCCAGCATTTT
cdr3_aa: CATSASPGNQPQHF

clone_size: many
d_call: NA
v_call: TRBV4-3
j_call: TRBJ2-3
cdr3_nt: TGCGCCAGCAGCCCGGAGCAGAGCACAGATACGCAGTATTTT
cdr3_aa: CASSPEQSTDTQYF

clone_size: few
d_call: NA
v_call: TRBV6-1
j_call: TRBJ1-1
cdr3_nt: TGTGCCAGCGACGGATCTAGGGCTGAAGCTTTCTTT
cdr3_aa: CASDGSRAEAFF

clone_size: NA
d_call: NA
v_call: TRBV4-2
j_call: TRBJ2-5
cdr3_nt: TGTGCCAGCAGCCAAGGTACAGGGACGGGGACCCAGTACTTC
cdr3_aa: CASSQGTGTGTQYF

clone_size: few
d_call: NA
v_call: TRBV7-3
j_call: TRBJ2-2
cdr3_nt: TGTGCCAGCAGCTTAACTTTCCCACCGTCGGTCGGCACCGGGGAGCTGTTTTTT
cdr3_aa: CASSLTFPPSVGTGELFF